These T cell receptor beta chains were read from a single sample in a study of cytotoxic CD8 clonotypes in ibrutinib-treated CLL. Sequenced by immunoSEQ multiplex PCR; TCRdb stores in-frame clones only, minus some. This repertoire shows under 200,000 clones, roughly 80% found once; its top ten account for around 4.5%. The sequenced sample was PBMCs, obtained after 24 months of ibrutinib treatment. The receptors were sampled from a human donor with chronic lymphocytic leukemia. CDR3s include the opening cysteine and the closing phenylalanine or tryptophan. Each record gives: V gene, D gene, J gene, CDR3 protein. A D gene is named only where the DNA matches it firmly.

>TRBV6-1|TRBD2|TRBJ2-1
CASSARTSVGLSSYNEQFF
>TRBV20-1|.|TRBJ2-1
CSAREGSGVF
>TRBV28|.|TRBJ2-2
CASTAYSNTGELFF
>TRBV28|TRBD1|TRBJ2-6
CASTIQGASGANVLTF
>TRBV30|TRBD1|TRBJ2-5
CAWSRGGRGETQYF
>TRBV6-5|.|TRBJ1-2
CASSYDGDYGYTF
>TRBV5-6|.|TRBJ2-2
CASSLSRENTGELFF
>TRBV9|.|TRBJ1-1
CASSVSWVNTEAFF
>TRBV18|.|TRBJ1-4
CASSGGGEKLFF
>TRBV7-9|.|TRBJ1-2
CASSLNPPGPNYGYTF
>TRBV30|.|TRBJ2-7
CAWNFPGQGWTSGYEQYF
>TRBV4-2|.|TRBJ2-3
CASSNNGLVTDTQYF
>TRBV7-6|.|TRBJ2-3
CASSLGVVDTQYF
>TRBV4-2|.|TRBJ2-4
CASTRGSGDIQYF
>TRBV4-1|TRBD1|TRBJ2-6
CASSRDGTGSGANVLTF
>TRBV14|.|TRBJ2-7
CASSQQGAYEQYF
>TRBV6-1|.|TRBJ1-1
CASRTQNTEAFF
>TRBV5-1|.|TRBJ2-2
CASSRLEQGITGELFF
>TRBV7-9|.|TRBJ2-1
CASSGRAGYLNEQFF
>TRBV6-5|TRBD1|TRBJ1-5
CASSSTGGGNQPQHF
>TRBV29-1|.|TRBJ1-1
CSVGRNTEAFF
>TRBV11-2|.|TRBJ1-1
CASTRTHRVAFF
>TRBV6-5|TRBD1|TRBJ2-2
CASTGQGATGELFF
>TRBV5-6|TRBD2|TRBJ2-1
CASRKTGTSGRAGNEQFF
>TRBV12-5|.|TRBJ2-7
CASGLSPYEQYF
>TRBV27|TRBD1|TRBJ1-2
CASSHYGTGDYGYTF
>TRBV27|TRBD2|TRBJ2-7
CASTSWAGGEQYF
>TRBV6-6|.|TRBJ2-2
CASRDPSGELFF
>TRBV7-9|TRBD1|TRBJ2-7
CASSLGSGGQGYEQYF
>TRBV7-2|.|TRBJ2-1
CASSPQSYNEQFF
>TRBV28|.|TRBJ2-7
CASSSRTVLYEQYF
>TRBV2|TRBD1|TRBJ2-5
CASSEGQGDGETQYF
>TRBV19|TRBD1|TRBJ1-3
CASSNRTGPSGNTIYF
>TRBV27|TRBD1|TRBJ2-7
CASSLSGTVSGEQYF
>TRBV6-1|TRBD1|TRBJ1-1
CAIWGQSFTEAFF
>TRBV28|.|TRBJ2-6
CASSSSSGANVLTF
>TRBV5-1|TRBD2|TRBJ2-1
CASSSEGLAWVHEQFF
>TRBV11-2|.|TRBJ2-7
CASSLERPLVYPYEQYF
>TRBV5-1|TRBD1|TRBJ2-7
CASSRGTGGIYEQYF
>TRBV2|TRBD1|TRBJ1-1
CASTGQGLSNNEAFF
>TRBV6-5|TRBD2|TRBJ2-7
CASSWVAGGHYEQYF